This TCR beta chain was recorded in a study of blood T cell repertoires in COVID-19. Across the whole study: Italy, Spain and the United States were the sources of the convalescent and acute COVID-19 samples. Nucleic acid was either cDNA or gDNA, and it came from T cells, B-cell-depleted T cells, or PBMCs.

As handled by the study authors: Scientists estimated how many nucleated cells there were by amplifying reference gene primers. Data came from immunoSEQ multiplex PCR; TCRdb stores just in-frame clones and leaves some out. Clonal size and the V and J genes are those of that table, whereas D and trimming came from the DNA. The sample has around 59,000 clones, 60% to 80% seen once. V dropped 3 bases and J dropped 5; count of bases not matched to a gene: 5. CDR3 length equals 16 residues. Looked up from germline, CDR1 is MGHRA and CDR2 is YSYEKL. The sequence came from a man older than 75 with acute or convalescent COVID-19. The J gene is TRBJ2-1, the V gene TRBV4-1, with TRBD2 identical over 12 bases. Sequencing was done on a sample of peripheral blood. The CDR3 region has the DNA TGCGCCAGCAGCCAGCGACTAGCGGGGGCGGACAATGAGCAGTTCTTC. Residues: CASSQRLAGADNEQFF.